The next 18 T cell receptor beta chains were all read from a single sample in a study of human T cells and chemical hapten exposure. The authors extracted total RNA from unfractionated whole blood. TCRdb redid the calling of the 5' RACE reads with MiXCR, one entry per CDR3 protein. This sample has around 100,000 distinct CDR3 sequences, with approximately 20% found just once. The receptor source for this set is a human donor in good health.

This clonotype was observed a handful of times. This sequence joins TRBV20-1 and TRBJ2-3, with 8 bases identical to TRBD1. Trimming cost V 2 bases and J 2 bases; bases outside gene matches: 9. Germline CDR1 reads DFQATT; CDR2 reads SNEGSKA (reference sequence). There are 16 residues in the CDR3. CDR3 nucleotides: TGCAGTGCTAGAACCCTCGGACAGGGCCCCACAGATACGCAGTATTTT. It encodes CSARTLGQGPTDTQYF.

J is TRBJ2-4 and V is TRBV30; 9 nucleotides align to TRBD2. The germline CDR1 and CDR2 sequences are GTSNPN and SVGIG (reference sequence). This CDR3 region has 18 residues. The J segment lost 6 bases and the V segment lost 0 bases, leaving 15 bases of the junction unmatched. The CDR3 region is CAWSVLPLGGREGNIQYF. In DNA, the CDR3 is TGTGCCTGGAGTGTACTCCCCCTCGGCGGGAGGGAGGGAAACATTCAGTACTTC.

The chain links TRBV12-3 or TRBV12-4 to TRBJ1-1; TRBD1 might be the D (6 bases). This CDR3 has 14 residues. Trimming removed 2 bases from V and 5 bases from J, with 12 bases in between. CDR3 loop: CASSLTGSRTEAFF. DNA for the CDR3: TGTGCCAGCAGTTTAACAGGGTCGAGAACTGAAGCTTTCTTT.

The chain has TRBV7-9 and TRBJ2-5; D is uncertain. CDR3 size: 14 residues. V gave up 1 base and J gave up 5 bases, with 11 bases separating them. Looked up from germline, CDR1 is SEHNR and CDR2 is FQNEAQ (reference sequence). The CDR3 protein is CASSLEGFRETQYF. In DNA, the CDR3 is TGTGCCAGCAGCTTAGAGGGTTTCCGGGAGACCCAGTACTTC. The full variable domain, in which reference TRBV7-9 and TRBJ2-5 provide the parts outside the CDR3, is DTGVSQNPRHKITKRGQNVTFRCDPISEHNRLYWYRQTLGQGPEFLTYFQNEAQLEKSRLLSDRFSAERPKGSFSTLEIQRTEQGDSAMYLCASSLEGFRETQYFGPGTRLLVL.

This clonotype has just a few counts. The J gene is TRBJ2-7, the V gene TRBV3-1; possible D gene TRBD2, 6 bases. This CDR3 contains 14 residues. Deletions cut 8 bases from V and 4 bases from J, with 18 bases between. Germline lookup yields CDR1 LGHDT and CDR2 YNNKEL (reference sequence). This CDR3 is CASCPEGSRYEQYF. The CDR3 nucleotides are TGTGCCAGCTGCCCGGAGGGAAGCAGGTACGAGCAGTACTTC.

The chain recombines TRBV28 with TRBJ1-1, with D possibly TRBD1 on 6 matching bases. Trimming cost V 1 base and J 3 bases, with 15 bases left between them. Per the germline V gene, CDR1 is MDHEN and CDR2 is SYDVKM. The CDR3 totals 16 residues. This chain's CDR3 is CASSLSGHGRDTEAFF. The CDR3 region has the DNA TGTGCCAGCAGTTTATCGGGACATGGGAGGGACACTGAAGCTTTCTTT. Full variable domain (remainder filled in from reference TRBV28 and TRBJ1-1): DVKVTQSSRYLVKRTGEKVFLECVQDMDHENMFWYRQDPGLGLRLIYFSYDVKMKEKGDIPEGYSVSREKKERFSLILESASTNQTSMYLCASSLSGHGRDTEAFFGQGTRLTVV.

This chain links TRBV4-1 with TRBJ2-4; TRBD2 is a possible D gene (6 bases). This CDR3 has 16 residues. Germline V gives CDR1 MGHRA, CDR2 YSYEKL. V was cut by 1 base and J by 3 bases, with 13 bases left in between. The DNA for the CDR3 is TGCGCCAGCAGCCAAGGCTGGCGGAGGGGCAAAAACATTCAGTACTTC. It encodes CASSQGWRRGKNIQYF.

V gene TRBV3-1 combines with J gene TRBJ1-4; D ambiguous. Trimming shortened V by 5 bases and J by 5 bases, and 18 bases separated the two germline ends. The CDR3 runs 16 residues. Germline loops: CDR1 LGHDT, CDR2 YNNKEL (reference sequence). This CDR3 reads CASSEGNVRANEKLFF. DNA for the CDR3: TGTGCCAGCAGCGAAGGAAACGTCCGAGCAAATGAAAAACTGTTTTTT.

This clonotype was counted between two and nine times. This chain joins TRBV27 and TRBJ1-1, with D perhaps matching TRBD1 (5 bases). V gave up 5 bases and J gave up 1 base, with 14 bases separating them. Germline lookup yields CDR1 MNHEY and CDR2 SMNVEV (reference sequence). CDR3 length: 15 residues. CDR3 protein: CASSPRAVPNTEAFF. CDR3 bases: TGTGCCAGCAGTCCCAGGGCAGTGCCGAACACTGAAGCTTTCTTT.

The sample holds one count of this clonotype. The chain employs TRBV6-5 and TRBJ1-3; a weak D match, TRBD1 (6 bases). The CDR3 spans 16 residues. Trimming cost V 0 bases and J 3 bases, with 12 bases left between them. CDR1 and CDR2 (germline): MNHEY, SVGAGI. This CDR3 is CASSYSNPRGGNTIYF. DNA of the CDR3: TGTGCCAGCAGTTACTCGAACCCCAGGGGTGGAAACACCATATATTTT.

This clonotype was recorded at least ten times. The chain uses TRBV2 and TRBJ2-7; 7 bases line up with TRBD1. The trim removed 6 bases at V and 2 bases at J, leaving 4 bases unmatched. CDR3 length: 13 residues. The germline gives CDR1 SNHLY, CDR2 FYNNEI. The DNA of the CDR3 is TGTGCCAGCAGCCCCGGGACAGCCTACGAGCAGTACTTC. It translates to CASSPGTAYEQYF. Complete variable domain (other parts from reference TRBV2 and TRBJ2-7): EPEVTQTPSHQVTQMGQEVILRCVPISNHLYFYWYRQILGQKVEFLVSFYNNEISEKSEIFDDQFSVERPDGSNFTLKIRSTKLEDSAMYFCASSPGTAYEQYFGPGTRLTVT.

To note about this clonotype: Mismatch with germline at one junction end may stem from a read error. J is TRBJ2-5 and V is TRBV7-7; maybe TRBD2 (6 bases). This CDR3 comprises 14 residues. The germline V gene encodes CDR1 SSHAT and CDR2 FNYEAQ (reference sequence). In DNA form, the CDR3 reads TGTGCTAGCAGCTTAACTTTCGCGGGGGAGACCCAGTACTTC. Amino acids: CASSLTFAGETQYF.

The rearrangement links TRBV12-3 or TRBV12-4 to TRBJ1-1; no reliable D call. The germline V and J ends were trimmed by 6 bases and 1 base, with 12 bases remaining between them. The CDR3 is made up of 14 amino acids. The CDR3 is CASSPVGKNTEAFF. For the CDR3, the DNA is TGTGCCAGCAGCCCGGTCGGAAAGAACACTGAAGCTTTCTTT.

V and J are TRBV10-1 and TRBJ2-3; D call uncertain. The germline CDR1 and CDR2 sequences are WNHNN and SYGVQD (reference sequence). The V and J ends lost 1 base and 0 bases respectively, with 8 bases between them. The CDR3 is 15 amino acids. The CDR3 DNA follows: TGCGCCAGCAGTGAGTTTAGCAGTAGCACAGATACGCAGTATTTT. Protein sequence: CASSEFSSSTDTQYF.

This clonotype turned up a few times. The DNA for the CDR3 is TGTGCCAGCAGCCACGGGCCCTCTAGCGGGAGGGCAAGGGAGCAGTACTTC. Its translation: CASSHGPSSGRAREQYF. The chain has TRBV14 and TRBJ2-7; 12 bases are a match to TRBD2. CDR3 length: 17 residues. Germline CDR1 and CDR2: SGHDN and FVKESK. The V and J ends lost 3 bases and 7 bases, in that order; junction bases with no gene match: 13.

The V gene is TRBV9, the J gene TRBJ2-3; D remains unclear. CDR3 size: 14 residues. Germline V gene sequence: CDR1 SGDLS, CDR2 YYNGEE. The germline V and J ends were trimmed by 3 bases and 2 bases, with 10 bases remaining between them. CDR3 protein: CASSASSSTDTQYF. In DNA, the CDR3 is TGTGCCAGCAGCGCCTCCTCATCCACAGATACGCAGTATTTT.

There are a few counts of this clonotype. The rearrangement joins TRBV7-3 to TRBJ1-1, with TRBD1 as a possible D gene (5 bases). Trimming removed 3 bases from V and 2 bases from J, with 16 bases in between. The CDR3 consists of 16 residues. Germline assignment: CDR1 SGHTA and CDR2 FQGTGA. CDR3 in DNA: TGTGCCAGCAGCTTGATCAGGGAAAGGAGAAACACTGAAGCTTTCTTT. Translated, it gives CASSLIRERRNTEAFF.

This clonotype was counted at least ten times. The CDR3 spells CASSTFPGGETTDTQYF. CDR3 nucleotide sequence: TGTGCCAGCAGCACGTTCCCAGGGGGGGAGACGACAGATACGCAGTATTTT. The J gene is TRBJ2-3, the V gene TRBV28; D may correspond to TRBD1 or TRBD2 (7 bases each). Germline lookup yields CDR1 MDHEN and CDR2 SYDVKM. This CDR3 has 17 residues. V was pared by 6 bases and J by 3 bases, with 22 bases between.